Below are 32 T cell receptor beta chains sequenced from a single sample in a study of cytomegalovirus exposure and HLA in healthy donors. A multiplex PCR was run with 60 Vbeta primers and 13 Jbeta primers. TCRdb keeps only in-frame clones here, not all; method: immunoSEQ multiplex PCR. The table includes around 120,000 clones, 80% detected once. The sequencing input was PBMCs. All receptors derive from a female donor in good health and CMV-seropositive.

This clone was picked up a small number of times. Within the sample, other DNA sequences also encode this same CDR3. The chain links TRBV9 to TRBJ2-7; TRBD1 matches at 7 bases. Trimming at V came to 2 bases and at J to 3 bases, leaving 5 bases not matched to a gene. Germline CDR1 is SGDLS and CDR2 is YYNGEE. This CDR3 contains 14 residues. CDR3 DNA: TGTGCCAGCAGCGTGGCAGGGGGTGACTACGAGCAGTACTTC. Amino acids: CASSVAGGDYEQYF.

This chain uses TRBV9 with TRBJ2-7; TRBD1 aligns across 7 bases. Germline lookup yields CDR1 SGDLS and CDR2 YYNGEE. This CDR3 contains 16 residues. The junction had 8 bases not matched to a gene; V was cut back by 0 bases and J by 2 bases. This CDR3 reads CASSVGPTGQAYEQYF. The DNA of the CDR3 is TGTGCCAGCAGCGTAGGGCCGACAGGGCAGGCCTACGAGCAGTACTTC.

In its sample, this clone was seen once. This chain joins TRBV25-1 and TRBJ2-3; 8 nucleotides agree with TRBD1. The V gene's germline CDR1 is MGHDK and CDR2 SYGVNS. The CDR3 is 14 amino acids. After removal of 8 bases from V and 4 bases from J, the junction contained 8 bases not matched to a gene. In DNA form, the CDR3 reads TGTGCCAGCTCCGGGACAGGTTCTTCAGATACGCAGTATTTT. Translation gives CASSGTGSSDTQYF.

This chain joins TRBV7-6 and TRBJ1-1, with 9 bases that match TRBD1. CDR3 length: 16 amino acids. Looked up from germline, CDR1 is SGHVS and CDR2 is FNYEAQ. After removal of 5 bases from V and 6 bases from J, the junction contained 13 bases not matched to a gene. The CDR3 loop is CASSPEGGQGRAEAFF. As DNA, the CDR3 is TGTGCCAGCAGCCCCGAAGGGGGACAGGGACGTGCTGAAGCTTTCTTT.

V gene TRBV5-6 combines with J gene TRBJ1-3, with D uncertain. V was pared by 2 bases and J by 0 bases, with 6 bases between. The CDR3 sequence is 14 residues long. The germline V gene encodes CDR1 SGHDT and CDR2 YYEEEE. CDR3: CASSFRDSGNTIYF. DNA of the CDR3: TGTGCCAGCAGCTTCCGGGACTCTGGAAACACCATATATTTT.

DNA for the CDR3: TGTGCCAGCAGGGTAAATGGAGGCTCGAACACTGAAGCTTTCTTT. As protein: CASRVNGGSNTEAFF. This chain uses TRBV6-5 with TRBJ1-1; D gene uncertain. V was clipped by 6 bases and J by 1 base, with 15 bases between them. Per germline, CDR1 MNHEY and CDR2 SVGAGI. This CDR3 has 15 residues.

The DNA of the CDR3 is TGTGCCAGCAGCTTGGGCAGACAGCTTCAGTACTTC. Protein: CASSLGRQLQYF. This chain links TRBV5-6 with TRBJ2-4; D may be TRBD1 (5 bases). The CDR3 sequence is 12 residues long. Germline V lookup: CDR1 SGHDT, CDR2 YYEEEE. The V and J ends lost 0 bases and 11 bases respectively, with 9 bases between them.

The rearrangement joins TRBV6-1 to TRBJ1-1; D unclear. Germline values: CDR1 MNHNS, CDR2 SASEGT. The CDR3 loop spans 13 amino acids. The ends were cut back, 4 bases at V and 8 bases at J, with 14 bases in the middle. CDR3 protein: CASSVRGLREAFF. CDR3 bases: TGTGCCAGCAGTGTTAGAGGACTTCGGGAAGCTTTCTTT.

This chain connects TRBV28 to TRBJ2-5; D is perhaps TRBD2 (5 bases). Germline V gene lookup returns CDR1 MDHEN and CDR2 SYDVKM. Trimming cost V 2 bases and J 1 base, with 8 bases left between them. The CDR3 consists of 14 residues. CDR3 sequence reads: CASSLRGLQETQYF. Written as DNA, the CDR3 is TGTGCCAGCAGTTTACGGGGTCTCCAAGAGACCCAGTACTTC.

The chain recombines TRBV7-2 with TRBJ2-1; the match to TRBD2 covers 7 bases. The CDR3 sequence is 15 residues long. With 5 bases clipped from V and 3 bases from J, the junction kept 7 bases outside the gene matches. Germline CDR1 reads SGHTA; CDR2 reads FQGNSA. CDR3 coding DNA: TGTGCCAGCAGCAAAGCGGGGTCTCGCTACAATGAGCAGTTCTTC. This gives the protein CASSKAGSRYNEQFF.

This clone was counted only a few times. This sequence joins TRBV20-1 and TRBJ2-7, with D unresolved. Germline assignment: CDR1 DFQATT and CDR2 SNEGSKA (reference sequence). Trimming stripped 5 bases from V and 4 bases from J, with 9 bases between. This CDR3 contains 11 residues. CDR3 protein: CSALREYEQYF. DNA of the CDR3: TGCAGTGCTTTAAGAGAATACGAGCAGTACTTC.

This rearrangement joins TRBV6-1 to TRBJ1-2, with a possible D match to TRBD1 (6 bases). V was trimmed by 10 bases and J by 2 bases, leaving 11 bases between them. Germline CDR1 and CDR2: MNHNS and SASEGT. The CDR3 length is 12 residues. In DNA form, the CDR3 reads TGTGCCATCCAGGACAGCAACTATGGCTACACCTTC. Its translation is CAIQDSNYGYTF.

This clone was counted a few times. The chain links TRBV18 to TRBJ1-3; maybe TRBD1 (6 bases). The CDR3 contains 14 residues. Trimming took 6 bases from V and 5 from J, leaving 14 bases between them. The germline V gene encodes CDR1 KGHSH and CDR2 LQKENI. CDR3 sequence reads: CASSTSGQRNTIYF. The DNA for the CDR3 is TGTGCCAGCTCGACGTCGGGACAAAGAAACACCATATATTTT.

CDR3 region: CASSNRDYEQYF. Here the CDR3 DNA reads TGTGCCAGCTCCAACAGGGACTACGAGCAGTACTTC. The chain carries TRBV27 and TRBJ2-7, with D possibly matching TRBD1 (6 bases). The germline gives CDR1 MNHEY, CDR2 SMNVEV (reference sequence). The CDR3 is 12 residues long. Trimming shortened V by 8 bases and J by 3 bases, and 11 bases separated the two germline ends.

The V call is TRBV5-1, the J call TRBJ2-7; possibly TRBD2 for D (5 bases). CDR3 size: 12 residues. Germline loops: CDR1 SGHRS, CDR2 YFSETQ. V was shortened by 4 bases and J by 13 bases, with 18 bases between the two germline ends. CDR3 bases: TGCGCCAGCAGCCGACCAAACGGGGAACAATACTTC. Protein product: CASSRPNGEQYF.

V usage is TRBV6-5 and J usage is TRBJ2-2; D possibly corresponds to TRBD2 (5 bases). The CDR3 length is 15 residues. Germline CDR1 is MNHEY and CDR2 is SVGAGI. The ends were cut back, 0 bases at V and 8 bases at J, with 13 bases in the middle. The CDR3 sequence: CASSYSNGLGGELFF. As DNA, the CDR3 is TGTGCCAGCAGTTACTCGAACGGACTCGGGGGGGAGCTGTTTTTT.

The chain is built from TRBV5-4 and TRBJ2-7, with 9 bases lining up with TRBD1. J lost 5 bases, V lost 6 bases, and 12 bases had no gene match. The CDR3 loop spans 15 amino acids. In germline, CDR1 is SGHNT, CDR2 YYREEE (reference sequence). This CDR3 reads CASTPLPGQGNEQYF. In nucleotides, the CDR3 is TGTGCCAGCACCCCCTTACCGGGACAGGGTAACGAGCAGTACTTC.

This clone was seen more than once but under ten times. The CDR3 region is CAWSTGDTQYF. The CDR3 DNA sequence: TGTGCCTGGAGTACGGGGGATACGCAGTATTTT. The chain joins TRBV30 to TRBJ2-3; weak D call: TRBD2 (5 bases). This CDR3 contains 11 residues. Trimming pared 2 bases from V and 6 bases from J, leaving 6 bases between. CDR1 is GTSNPN, CDR2 SVGIG, per germline (reference sequence).

V is TRBV19 and J is TRBJ1-6; TRBD1 agrees at 10 bases. The CDR3 has 15 residues. Germline lookup yields CDR1 LNHDA and CDR2 SQIVND (reference sequence). Trimming at V came to 4 bases and at J to 5 bases, leaving 2 bases not matched to a gene. The CDR3 DNA reads as TGTGCCAGTAGTACCGGGACAGGGGATAATTCACCCCTCCACTTT. As protein: CASSTGTGDNSPLHF.

V and J are TRBV18 and TRBJ2-2, with 7 bases identical to TRBD1. Germline V CDR1 and CDR2: KGHSH, LQKENI. This CDR3 contains 15 residues. The J segment lost 1 base and the V segment lost 2 bases, leaving 1 base of the junction unmatched. CDR3 amino acids: CASSPRQGNTGELFF. In DNA, the CDR3 is TGTGCCAGCTCACCAAGACAGGGGAACACCGGGGAGCTGTTTTTT.

Only a few counts were recorded for this clone. This chain uses TRBV7-6 with TRBJ2-7; D unclear. The CDR3 consists of 12 residues. The germline V gene has CDR1 SGHVS and CDR2 FNYEAQ. V was shortened by 5 bases and J by 4 bases, with 9 bases between the two germline ends. The CDR3 sequence is CASSNAYYEQYF. CDR3 DNA: TGTGCCAGCAGCAATGCCTATTACGAGCAGTACTTC.

This clone was detected only a few times. The gene calls are TRBV6-4 and TRBJ2-2, with a weak D call TRBD2 (5 bases). This CDR3 is built from 13 residues. Germline values: CDR1 MRHNA, CDR2 SNTAGT. The V gene lost 5 bases and the J gene lost 5 bases, with 9 bases spanning the gap. CDR3 region: CASSLTGTGELFF. DNA of the CDR3: TGTGCCAGCAGTTTGACGGGGACCGGGGAGCTGTTTTTT.

This chain connects TRBV2 to TRBJ1-4; perhaps TRBD1 as D (5 bases). CDR1 is SNHLY, CDR2 FYNNEI, per germline. The CDR3 spans 15 residues. The ends were cut back, 5 bases at V and 8 bases at J, with 18 bases in the middle. The CDR3 coding sequence is TGTGCCAGCAGTCGGGAACGGGCGGAGGGGGAAAAACTGTTTTTT. Encoded protein: CASSRERAEGEKLFF.

V usage is TRBV19 and J usage is TRBJ2-4; possible D gene TRBD2, 5 bases. The CDR3 spans 16 residues. V was shortened by 3 bases and J by 8 bases, with 20 bases between the two germline ends. CDR1 and CDR2 from the germline V gene are LNHDA and SQIVND (reference sequence). In DNA form, the CDR3 reads TGTGCCAGTAGTATCCAATGGAGGAGCGGCGAGGACATTCAGTACTTC. It translates to CASSIQWRSGEDIQYF.

CDR3 in amino acids: CASSLDARGLDGYTF. The CDR3 nucleotides are TGTGCCAGCAGCTTAGATGCTAGAGGTTTGGATGGCTACACCTTC. The J gene is TRBJ1-2, the V gene TRBV7-8; no clear D. The CDR3 has 15 residues. Trimming took off 1 base at V and 6 bases at J, with 15 bases between the two ends. CDR1 is SGHVS and CDR2 is FQNEAQ in the germline V gene.

V is TRBV4-3 and J is TRBJ1-2; the D gene is possibly TRBD1 (6 bases). The CDR3 is made up of 14 amino acids. Germline CDR1 LGHNA, CDR2 YSLEER. The germline V and J ends were trimmed by 1 base and 5 bases, with 11 bases remaining between them. This chain's CDR3 is CASSQGQASYGYTF. The CDR3 bases are TGCGCCAGCAGCCAAGGACAGGCTAGTTATGGCTACACCTTC.

This chain joins TRBV30 and TRBJ1-5; D perhaps matches TRBD1 (6 bases). With 6 bases removed from V and 5 bases from J, the gap between germline ends came to 11 bases. The germline V gene has CDR1 GTSNPN and CDR2 SVGIG (reference sequence). This CDR3 comprises 12 residues. The CDR3 region is CACQTGYQPQHF. In DNA form, the CDR3 reads TGTGCCTGCCAGACAGGTTATCAGCCCCAGCATTTT. Variable domain in full (rest from reference TRBV30 and TRBJ1-5): SQTIHQWPATLVQPVGSPLSLECTVEGTSNPNLYWYRQAAGRGLQLLFYSVGIGQISSEVPQNLSASRPQDRQFILSSKKLLLSDSGFYLCACQTGYQPQHFGDGTRLSIL.

This chain connects TRBV7-9 to TRBJ1-2; 7 nucleotides line up with TRBD1. Germline lookup yields CDR1 SEHNR and CDR2 FQNEAQ (reference sequence). This CDR3 contains 14 residues. The ends lost 4 bases at V and 6 bases at J; junction bases unmatched: 8. Here the CDR3 DNA reads TGTGCCAGCAGCTCCCCGACAGGGTGGGATGGCTACACCTTC. The encoded protein is CASSSPTGWDGYTF.

In its sample, this clone is medium-sized. This chain connects TRBV19 to TRBJ1-5; 8 nucleotides align to TRBD1. After removal of 6 bases from V and 6 bases from J, the junction contained 4 bases not matched to a gene. The V gene's germline CDR1 is LNHDA and CDR2 SQIVND (reference sequence). This CDR3 contains 13 residues. This CDR3 is CASRRTGSQPQHF. The CDR3 region has the DNA TGTGCCAGTAGACGGACAGGGTCTCAGCCCCAGCATTTT.

The chain carries TRBV9 and TRBJ2-5; TRBD2 might be the D (7 bases). V dropped 0 bases and J dropped 4 bases, with 16 bases sitting between them. This CDR3 contains 16 residues. The germline V gene encodes CDR1 SGDLS and CDR2 YYNGEE. The DNA for the CDR3 is TGTGCCAGCAGCGTAGGGCCGCGGGGGCGAACAGAGACCCAGTACTTC. It encodes CASSVGPRGRTETQYF.

This clone was counted a few times. The V and J genes are TRBV7-3 and TRBJ2-2, with TRBD2 matching over 7 bases. Looked up from germline, CDR1 is SGHTA and CDR2 is FQGTGA. V shed 4 bases and J 6 bases; nucleotides not matched to a gene: 8. The CDR3 runs 15 residues. The CDR3 sequence is CASSSMGGSAGELFF. Written as DNA, the CDR3 is TGTGCCAGCAGCTCGATGGGGGGGTCGGCCGGGGAGCTGTTTTTT.

The rearrangement links TRBV29-1 to TRBJ1-4, with D possibly matching TRBD1 (5 bases). Germline lookup yields CDR1 SQVTM and CDR2 ANQGSEA. This CDR3 has 12 amino acids. Trimming left V 3 bases short and J 5 bases short, with 7 bases between. Here the CDR3 reads CSVDPGNEKLFF. DNA for the CDR3: TGCAGCGTTGACCCAGGGAATGAAAAACTGTTTTTT.